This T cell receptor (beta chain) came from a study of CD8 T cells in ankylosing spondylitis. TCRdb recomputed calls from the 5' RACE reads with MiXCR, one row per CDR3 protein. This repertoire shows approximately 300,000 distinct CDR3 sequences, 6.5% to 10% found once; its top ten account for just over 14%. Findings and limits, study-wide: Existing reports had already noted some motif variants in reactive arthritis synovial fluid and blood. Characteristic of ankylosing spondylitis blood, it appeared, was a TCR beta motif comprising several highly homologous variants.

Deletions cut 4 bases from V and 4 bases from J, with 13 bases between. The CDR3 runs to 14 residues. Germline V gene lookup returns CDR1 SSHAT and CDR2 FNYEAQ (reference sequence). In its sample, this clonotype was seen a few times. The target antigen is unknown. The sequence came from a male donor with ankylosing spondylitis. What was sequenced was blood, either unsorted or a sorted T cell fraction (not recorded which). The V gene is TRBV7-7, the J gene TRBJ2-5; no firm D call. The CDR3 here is CASSSLLWRETQYF. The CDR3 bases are TGTGCCAGCAGCTCACTCTTGTGGCGAGAGACCCAGTACTTC.